Listed below are T cell receptor beta chains from one sample, sequenced in a study of identical twins. TCRdb ran MiXCR on the 5' RACE reads and lists one entry per CDR3 protein. The sample has 640,000 or so distinct CDR3 sequences, around 6% seen once; the top ten hold around 1.9%. Specimen: naive T cells sorted from blood. The receptors stem from a man aged 18 to 30 in good health. CDR3s include the opening cysteine and the closing phenylalanine or tryptophan. Each record gives: V gene, clone size, J gene, D gene, CDR3 protein, CDR3 DNA. D genes are given only for firm matches. Clone size is given for some rows only: seen once, a few or many times, or a class if the clone is expanded.

V gene: TRBV2
clone size: many
J gene: TRBJ2-1
D gene: NA
CDR3 protein: CASSAGVSGADEQFF
CDR3 DNA: TGTGCCAGCAGTGCCGGGGTCTCGGGGGCGGATGAGCAGTTCTTC

V gene: TRBV27
clone size: many
J gene: TRBJ1-1
D gene: NA
CDR3 protein: CASSAFRGGRNTEAFF
CDR3 DNA: TGTGCCAGCAGCGCGTTTCGGGGGGGTAGGAACACTGAAGCTTTCTTT

V gene: TRBV12-3/TRBV12-4
clone size: many
J gene: TRBJ2-2
D gene: TRBD2
CDR3 protein: CASSLLFGGLADANTGELFF
CDR3 DNA: TGTGCCAGCAGTTTACTTTTTGGTGGACTAGCGGACGCGAACACCGGGGAGCTGTTTTTT

V gene: TRBV5-5
clone size: NA
J gene: TRBJ2-5
D gene: NA
CDR3 protein: CASSSPRGLETQYF
CDR3 DNA: TGTGCCAGCAGCTCGCCCCGGGGGCTGGAGACCCAGTACTTC

V gene: TRBV7-2
clone size: few
J gene: TRBJ1-4
D gene: NA
CDR3 protein: CASSVIGGQTEKLFF
CDR3 DNA: TGTGCCAGCAGCGTTATTGGGGGGCAGACGGAAAAACTGTTTTTT

V gene: TRBV27
clone size: few
J gene: TRBJ2-2
D gene: TRBD1
CDR3 protein: CASRPTGGATGELFF
CDR3 DNA: TGTGCCAGCAGGCCGACAGGGGGCGCGACCGGGGAGCTGTTTTTT

V gene: TRBV4-1
clone size: few
J gene: TRBJ2-1
D gene: NA
CDR3 protein: CASSPQGRTKYNEQFF
CDR3 DNA: TGCGCCAGCAGCCCCCAGGGGAGGACGAAATACAATGAGCAGTTCTTC

V gene: TRBV28
clone size: NA
J gene: TRBJ1-5
D gene: NA
CDR3 protein: CASRLPEWRADIWNQPQHF
CDR3 DNA: TGTGCCAGCAGGCTACCGGAGTGGCGAGCGGATATTTGGAATCAGCCCCAGCATTTT

V gene: TRBV7-2
clone size: NA
J gene: TRBJ2-7
D gene: TRBD1
CDR3 protein: CASSPYGTGGNYEQYF
CDR3 DNA: TGTGCCAGCAGCCCGTACGGGACAGGGGGCAACTACGAGCAGTACTTC

V gene: TRBV24-1
clone size: many
J gene: TRBJ2-1
D gene: NA
CDR3 protein: CATSDLMMADNEQFF
CDR3 DNA: TGTGCCACCAGTGATTTGATGATGGCGGACAATGAGCAGTTCTTC

V gene: TRBV18
clone size: NA
J gene: TRBJ2-6
D gene: NA
CDR3 protein: CASFRGPLGANVLTF
CDR3 DNA: TGTGCCAGCTTCAGAGGCCCTCTTGGGGCCAACGTCCTGACTTTC

V gene: TRBV6-5
clone size: many
J gene: TRBJ1-2
D gene: NA
CDR3 protein: CASSYLQGSGGYTF
CDR3 DNA: TGTGCCAGCAGTTACTTACAGGGATCGGGGGGCTACACCTTC

V gene: TRBV5-1
clone size: many
J gene: TRBJ2-1
D gene: NA
CDR3 protein: CASSLEGGHEQFF
CDR3 DNA: TGCGCCAGCAGCTTGGAGGGGGGCCATGAGCAGTTCTTC

V gene: TRBV20-1
clone size: NA
J gene: TRBJ2-1
D gene: NA
CDR3 protein: CSASPRPIEQFF
CDR3 DNA: TGCAGTGCTAGTCCCCGTCCGATTGAGCAGTTCTTC

V gene: TRBV7-2
clone size: many
J gene: TRBJ2-1
D gene: NA
CDR3 protein: CASSLGAFGAQNEQFF
CDR3 DNA: TGTGCCAGCAGCTTAGGAGCCTTCGGGGCCCAAAATGAGCAGTTCTTC